The sequence of this TCR beta chain was determined in a study of immune evolution from preneoplasia to lung adenocarcinoma. Notes on the study in general: Later-stage lesions seemingly showed higher T cell density and diversity than normal lung. From normal lung to invasive adenocarcinoma, top clone frequencies appeared to decrease.

As regards this clone: No antigen is known for it.

After removal of 5 bases from V and 1 base from J, the junction contained 7 bases not matched to a gene. Germline loops: CDR1 LNHDA, CDR2 SQIVND (reference sequence). This CDR3 has 16 residues. Macro-dissection enriched premalignant or tumor cells before nucleic acid extraction. Assay used: immunoSEQ multiplex PCR; TCRdb lists only in-frame clones, some missing. The repertoire holds about 5,700 clones, with roughly 75% as singletons. This chain connects TRBV19 to TRBJ2-4; 8 bases agree with TRBD1. The sequence was obtained from a person between 60 and 79 years old with lung adenocarcinoma. Input material: FFPE minimally invasive lung adenocarcinoma tissue. CDR3 amino acids: CASSPQGALAKNIQYF. CDR3 bases: TGTGCCAGTAGTCCCCAGGGGGCCCTCGCCAAAAACATTCAGTACTTC.